This T cell receptor beta chain came from a study of T cell changes during pregnancy in multiple sclerosis. Here immunoSEQ multiplex PCR was the method, and the copy in TCRdb shows in-frame clones only, minus some. This table has tens of thousands of clones, 85% to 95% appearing once. V lost 5 bases, J lost 6 bases, and 3 bases stayed unmatched. The CDR3 consists of 13 residues. In germline, CDR1 is LNHNV, CDR2 YYDKDF (reference sequence). This clone occurred once. Material: CD8+ T cells from peripheral blood mononuclear cells, obtained in the third trimester of pregnancy. V and J are TRBV15 and TRBJ2-1; 8 nucleotides agree with TRBD1. This TCR was sampled from a female donor with multiple sclerosis, enrolled in a pregnancy study. CDR3 nucleotides: TGTGCCACCAGCTGGACAGGGAGCAATGAGCAGTTCTTC. This translates into CATSWTGSNEQFF.